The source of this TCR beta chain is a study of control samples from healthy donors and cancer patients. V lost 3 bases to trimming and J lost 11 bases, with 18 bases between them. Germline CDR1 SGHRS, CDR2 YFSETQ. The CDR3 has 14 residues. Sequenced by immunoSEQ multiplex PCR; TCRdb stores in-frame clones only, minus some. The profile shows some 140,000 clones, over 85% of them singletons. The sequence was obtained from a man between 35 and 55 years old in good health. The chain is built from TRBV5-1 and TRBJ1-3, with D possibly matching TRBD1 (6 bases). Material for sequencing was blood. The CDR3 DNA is TGCGCCAGCAGCTGGAACGCCCAGGCAGGGGCCATATATTTT. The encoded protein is CASSWNAQAGAIYF.